The 2 T cell receptor beta chains below come from one sample, sequenced in a study of response to subunit inactivated influenza vaccine. MiXCR, applied by TCRdb to the RT-PCR reads, yields one record per CDR3 protein. The repertoire holds about 520,000 distinct CDR3 sequences, with around 7.9% as singletons. Material: PBMCs from blood, obtained less than 30 months after vaccination. Receptors were obtained from a man aged 50 to 69 who received an inactivated influenza vaccine.

This clonotype was seen a few times. This rearrangement joins TRBV12-3 or TRBV12-4 to TRBJ2-1; no reliable D call. Trimming cost V 5 bases and J 4 bases, with 12 bases left between them. The CDR3 has 14 amino acids. The CDR3 DNA follows: TGTGCCAGCAGTCAGAGTTGGGCTTACAATGAGCAGTTCTTC. Encoded protein: CASSQSWAYNEQFF.

This clonotype came up a few times. The V gene is TRBV28, the J gene TRBJ2-1; 7 bases are a match to TRBD1. Germline CDR1 MDHEN, CDR2 SYDVKM. This CDR3 is built from 15 residues. Trimming cost V 4 bases and J 9 bases; bases outside gene matches: 12. The CDR3 bases are TGTGCCAGCAGTTCCGGGACAGAGTATTGGGGTGAGCAGTTCTTC. Protein product: CASSSGTEYWGEQFF.